This TCR beta chain was recovered during a study of blood T cells in healthy people across ages. The study, taken as a whole, reports: Strongly correlated with naive T cell percentage was TCR beta diversity.

There are a few counts of this clonotype. Its antigen is as yet unknown. Germline CDR1 is ENHRY and CDR2 is SYGVKD. The CDR3 is 13 residues long. Trimming cost V 8 bases and J 11 bases, with 21 bases left between them. Investigators took about 10 milliliters of peripheral blood from every donor. A minimum of 7 million PBMCs was isolated per sample. The second PCR ran roughly 7 to 12 cycles with a sample-barcoded 5' primer and J-beta primers. TCRdb itself ran the 5' RACE reads through MiXCR, one entry per CDR3 protein. This sample has more than 550,000 distinct CDR3 sequences; roughly 20% occur once, and the top ten carry 22%.

Sequenced: blood. This TCR derives from a man between 65 and 79 years old in good health. The rearrangement joins TRBV10-3 to TRBJ2-5; TRBD1 might be the D (6 bases). CDR3 protein: CAIGTDRDNQQYF. The CDR3 DNA reads as TGTGCCATCGGCACGGACCGGGACAACCAGCAGTACTTC.